This T cell receptor beta chain is from a study of blood T cell repertoires in COVID-19. Across the whole study: Acute-phase and convalescent COVID-19 samples originated in the United States, Italy and Spain. PBMCs, B-cell-depleted T cells, or T cells were the source of the cDNA or gDNA that made up the material.

This CDR3 spans 20 amino acids. The V end was cut by 0 bases, the J end by 1 base, with 24 bases between. Germline V CDR1 and CDR2: MNHEY, SMNVEV (reference sequence). Per the study methods: How many nucleated cells were present was estimated from reference gene primer amplification. Only in-frame clones appear in the TCRdb table, and some are missing; sequencing was by immunoSEQ multiplex PCR. V, J and clone size were drawn from that table, and D and trimming were deduced from the DNA. The profile shows 150,000 or so clones, 70% to 90% of them singletons. This TCR derives from a man in his 60s with active or convalescent COVID-19. This chain joins TRBV27 and TRBJ2-5, with D possibly matching TRBD1 (6 bases). Sequences were obtained from peripheral blood. The CDR3 reads CASSLSGVRGPGALQETQYF. The DNA of the CDR3 is TGTGCCAGCAGTTTATCGGGGGTGAGAGGGCCAGGGGCCCTCCAAGAGACCCAGTACTTC.